This is a list of T cell receptor beta chains from one sample in a study of blood T cells in healthy people across ages. TCRdb ran MiXCR on the 5' RACE reads and lists one entry per CDR3 protein. Of 1 million or so distinct CDR3 sequences listed, over 35% are singletons. Sequenced material: blood. The receptors were gathered from a woman in her fifties or sixties in good health. Each CDR3 is given with its conserved first and last residue. A D gene is named only where the DNA matches it firmly. The size entry is marked missing in some rows and otherwise reads once, few, many or a size class.

clone size,V gene,D gene,J gene,CDR3 DNA,CDR3 protein
few,TRBV29-1,TRBD2,TRBJ2-3,TGCAGCGTTGAAGATTACCTAGCGGGAGTCCGAGATACGCAGTATTTT,CSVEDYLAGVRDTQYF
few,TRBV27,NA,TRBJ2-7,TGTGCCAGCAGTTTAACCCGTACGCGGGTCTACGAGCAGTACTTC,CASSLTRTRVYEQYF
NA,TRBV15,NA,TRBJ2-1,TGTGCCACCAGCAGAGGTGGAGTAAGCTCCTACAATGAGCAGTTCTTC,CATSRGGVSSYNEQFF
NA,TRBV28,TRBD2,TRBJ2-4,TGTGCCAGCAGCCACCCTAGCGGGAGGGAGGGAACAGCCAAAAACATTCAGTACTTC,CASSHPSGREGTAKNIQYF
NA,TRBV3-1,NA,TRBJ2-7,TGTGCCAGCAGCCAGGAGAGGTCGGCCCCCTACGAGCAGTACTTC,CASSQERSAPYEQYF
few,TRBV7-2,NA,TRBJ2-5,TGTGCCAGCAGCTGGAGGGCGGCCCAAGAGACCCAGTACTTC,CASSWRAAQETQYF
few,TRBV6-1,NA,TRBJ1-2,TGTGCCAGCATCGGAGGGTCTAACTATGGCTACACCTTC,CASIGGSNYGYTF
NA,TRBV6-1,TRBD1,TRBJ2-1,TGTGCCAGCAGTGGCGCCGGGACAGGGGGCCTGGGTGAGCAGTTCTTC,CASSGAGTGGLGEQFF
NA,TRBV5-6,NA,TRBJ1-2,TGTGCCAGCAGCTTGGGCCAGGTCGGGAGCTATGGCTACACCTTC,CASSLGQVGSYGYTF
NA,TRBV10-3,TRBD2,TRBJ2-1,TGTGCCATCAGTGACGCCGGGACTAGCGGCTACAATGAGCAGTTCTTC,CAISDAGTSGYNEQFF
few,TRBV24-1,NA,TRBJ2-7,TGTGCCACCACTGGGGGACGGAGCTCCTACGAGCAGTACTTC,CATTGGRSSYEQYF
NA,TRBV20-1,NA,TRBJ1-2,TGCAGTGCTAGAATTACAGGGACGGATGGCTACACCTTC,CSARITGTDGYTF
NA,TRBV6-1,TRBD1,TRBJ2-7,TGTGCCAGCAGTCGAGGGACAGAATTTGGCGAGCAGTACTTC,CASSRGTEFGEQYF
NA,TRBV12-3/TRBV12-4,NA,TRBJ1-1,TGTGCCAGCAGTGCCTACACAGTGAACACTGAAGCTTTCTTT,CASSAYTVNTEAFF
NA,TRBV20-1,TRBD1,TRBJ2-7,TGCAGTGCTAGAGGGGACAGATATGGGGCCTACGAGCAGTACTTC,CSARGDRYGAYEQYF
NA,TRBV7-8,TRBD2,TRBJ2-4,TGTGCCAGCAGCTCTCCTTCTAGCGGGCGCCAAAACGTTCAGTACTTC,CASSSPSSGRQNVQYF
few,TRBV20-1,TRBD1,TRBJ1-2,TGCAGTGCTCAACACCGAGGACAGGAGACTAACTATGGCTACACCTTC,CSAQHRGQETNYGYTF
NA,TRBV20-1,TRBD1,TRBJ2-7,TGCAGTGCTAACCGGGACAGTGGGGGCTACGAGCAGTACTTC,CSANRDSGGYEQYF
few,TRBV12-3/TRBV12-4,TRBD2,TRBJ2-5,TGTGCCAGCAGTCTTAGCGGGAGGGCCGGTGAGACCCAGTACTTC,CASSLSGRAGETQYF
many,TRBV7-8,NA,TRBJ2-7,TGTGCCAGCAACAACCTTTTAGACAATTCCTACGAGCAGTACTTC,CASNNLLDNSYEQYF
NA,TRBV12-3/TRBV12-4,TRBD1,TRBJ2-2,TGTGCCAGCAGACTCAAGGGGGCCGGTACGAACACCGGGGAGCTGTTTTTT,CASRLKGAGTNTGELFF
few,TRBV11-2,TRBD1,TRBJ2-3,TGTGCCAGCAGCCGGAAGGGGGCCGCCACAGATACGCAGTATTTT,CASSRKGAATDTQYF